The 25 T cell receptor gamma chains below were found in one sample sequenced in a study of gamma delta lymphoproliferative disorders and STAT genes. TCRdb re-processed the multiplex PCR reads via CATT. The repertoire holds 2,000 or so gamma-chain clones, with 12% as singletons. Sequencing used genomic DNA taken from PBMCs of patients and controls. Sequenced sample: blood. The receptors derive from a human donor with gamma-delta T-cell large granular lymphocyte leukemia.

This clone was detected ten times or more. The CDR3 sequence is CATWDRRGKLF. CDR3 DNA: TGTGCCACCTGGGACAGGAGGGGGAAACTCTTT. The chain has TRGV5 and TRGJ1 or TRGJ2. Here the J gene was assigned by germline matching of the DNA, as TCRdb has none. CDR3 length: 11 residues. Germline loops: CDR1 VINAFY, CDR2 YDVSNSKD. V lost 0 bases to trimming and J lost 12 bases; unmatched junction nucleotides: 5.

With respect to this clone: This may arise from a read error, as a much more abundant clone is one base away. This same CDR3 is encoded by further DNA sequences in the sample. This sequence joins TRGV2 and TRGJ1 or TRGJ2. Assignment of the J gene here rests on matching the DNA to germline, because TCRdb gives none. Looked up from germline, CDR1 is EGSNGY and CDR2 is YDSYNSKV. This CDR3 is built from 23 residues. The CDR3 is CATWDGRTRRGQKTDANYYKKLF. CDR3 in DNA: TGTGCCACATGGGACGGACGGACGAGGCGAGGCCAGAAAACGGACGCCAATTATTATAAGAAACTCTTT.

A few counts support this clone. This sequence may be a read error, since a much larger clone differs from it by one base. Other DNA variants within this sample encode the same CDR3. The chain's CDR3 is CATWDVSYKKLF. The CDR3 region has the DNA TGTGCCACCTGGGATGTCTCATATAAGAAACTCTTT. The chain carries TRGV4 and TRGJ1 or TRGJ2. TCRdb is silent on the J gene; assignment here came from matching the DNA to germline. The CDR3 loop spans 12 amino acids. V lost 2 bases and J lost 7; bases outside the gene matches: 5. Germline CDR1 is EGSTGY and CDR2 is YDSYTSSV.

This clone has a count of ten or more. V usage is TRGV5P and J usage is TRGJ1 or TRGJ2. The J gene comes from matching the DNA to germline here; TCRdb lacks it. TRGV5P is designated a pseudogene. This CDR3 region has 17 residues. CDR3 DNA sequence: TGTGCCACCTGGGGCAGGCCTACCTGGAAGAATTATTATAAGAAACTCTTT. Amino acid sequence: CATWGRPTWKNYYKKLF.

This clone was observed many times. This chain uses TRGV2 with TRGJ1 or TRGJ2. TCRdb offers no J gene call, so here the DNA was matched to germline to obtain one. The CDR3 is 14 amino acids. Germline CDR1 reads EGSNGY; CDR2 reads YDSYNSKV. V lost 3 bases, J lost 2 bases, and 7 bases stayed unmatched. The CDR3 here is CATWDPLDYYKKLF. For the CDR3, the DNA is TGTGCCACCTGGGACCCCCTGGATTATTATAAGAAACTCTTT.

The chain employs TRGV9 and TRGJP. TCRdb leaves out the J gene; it was filled in here by matching the DNA to germline. The trim removed 9 bases at V and 6 bases at J, leaving 8 bases unmatched. The CDR3 totals 15 residues. The germline V gene has CDR1 GITISATS and CDR2 ISYDGTV (reference sequence). This chain's CDR3 is CALEVRELGKKIKVF. As DNA, the CDR3 is TGTGCCTTGGAGGTGCGAGAGTTGGGCAAAAAAATCAAGGTATTT.

This clone was observed at least ten times. The V and J genes are TRGV8 and TRGJ1 or TRGJ2. Here the J gene came from matching the DNA to germline, since TCRdb omits it. Unmatched junction bases numbered 3, after V lost 1 base and J lost 3 bases. Per the germline V gene, CDR1 is VENAVY and CDR2 is YDSYNSRV. The CDR3 spans 13 residues. The chain's CDR3 is CATWDSPYYKKLF. The CDR3, as DNA: TGTGCCACCTGGGATAGCCCTTATTATAAGAAACTCTTT.

This chain links TRGV10 with TRGJP1. The J gene was not available in TCRdb and was assigned here by matching the DNA to germline segments. TRGV10 is reported as an ORF; its role is uncertain. The CDR3 sequence is 16 residues long. V shed 8 bases and J 2 bases; nucleotides not matched to a gene: 12. DNA of the CDR3: TGTGCTGCGTGGGATTATAGGGGAACCACTGGTTGGTTCAAGATATTT. It is translated as CAAWDYRGTTGWFKIF.

Comment on this clone: TCRdb records a much larger clone's protein for this DNA, with a difference at residue 6 that likely arises from a read error; the protein given is the translation of the DNA. J is TRGJ1 or TRGJ2 and V is TRGV10. TCRdb does not report a J gene; here it was assigned by matching the DNA to germline references. TRGV10 qualifies as an ORF whose function is uncertain. The CDR3 extends over 10 amino acids. Unmatched junction bases numbered 4, after V lost 8 bases and J lost 8 bases. The DNA for the CDR3 is TGTGCTGCGTGGGATCATAAGAAACTCTTT. Its translation: CAAWDHKKLF.

As for this clone: Because the CDR3's place on the DNA is in doubt, the DNA is left out and the CDR3 is given as listed by TCRdb. Here the V gene is TRGV5, but the J gene went uncalled. Germline V gene lookup returns CDR1 VINAFY and CDR2 YDVSNSKD. Both ends counted, the CDR3 spans 20 residues. The CDR3 region is CATWDSALPLRNSLAVEQHF.

This clone was found many times. The chain has TRGV4 and TRGJ1 or TRGJ2. The J gene, left out of TCRdb, was set here by checking the DNA against germline. The CDR3 loop spans 13 amino acids. Trimming cost V 1 base and J 3 bases; bases outside gene matches: 3. Germline CDR1 EGSTGY, CDR2 YDSYTSSV. The CDR3 DNA follows: TGTGCCACCTGGGATGGTTTTTATTATAAGAAACTCTTT. Residues: CATWDGFYYKKLF.

This clone appeared a few times. TCRdb's protein for this DNA is that of a much larger clone and differs from the translation at residue 5, likely a read error; the protein shown is the DNA translation. The chain uses TRGV9 and TRGJP. TCRdb carries no J gene annotation; the J gene was assigned here by matching the DNA with germline. CDR1 is GITISATS and CDR2 is ISYDGTV in the germline V gene (reference sequence). This CDR3 region has 16 residues. DNA for the CDR3: TGTGCCTTGTGGGCGGTGGAAGAGTTGGGCAAAAAAATCAAGGTATTT. Its translation: CALWAVEELGKKIKVF.

In this sample, this clone is medium-sized (0.01 to 0.1%). J is TRGJ1 or TRGJ2 and V is TRGV11. The J gene was missing in TCRdb and was found by matching the end of the DNA to germline. TRGV11 is an open reading frame whose function is uncertain. The V gene end was trimmed by 4 bases and the J gene end by 1 base; junction bases not matched to a gene: 4. This CDR3 comprises 14 residues. In nucleotides, the CDR3 is TGTGCCTGCTGGATTAGCCTTAATTATTATAAGAAACTCTTT. It is translated as CACWISLNYYKKLF.

The genes are TRGV9 and TRGJP. TCRdb is silent on the J gene; assignment here came from matching the DNA to germline. V shed 11 bases, J shed 17 bases, and the junction held 18 bases outside the gene matches. Germline V CDR1 and CDR2: GITISATS, ISYDGTV (reference sequence). This CDR3 has 14 amino acids. Here the CDR3 DNA reads TGTGCCTGGATCCGAGGAGTTGGGCAAAAAATCAAGGTATTT. Translating gives CAWIRGVGQKIKVF.

Many counts were recorded for this clone. The chain links TRGV5 to TRGJ1 or TRGJ2. The J gene comes from matching the DNA to germline here; TCRdb lacks it. Per germline, CDR1 VINAFY and CDR2 YDVSNSKD. V gave up 0 bases and J gave up 3 bases; unmatched junction bases: 8. The CDR3 length is 15 residues. The CDR3 sequence is CATWDRLGSYYKKLF. CDR3 nucleotide sequence: TGTGCCACCTGGGACAGGCTCGGCAGTTATTATAAGAAACTCTTT.

This clone was seen ten or more times. Because the CDR3's place on the DNA is in doubt, the DNA is left out and the CDR3 is given as listed by TCRdb. Other DNA sequences in the sample encode the same CDR3. V gene assignment gives TRGV11, but the J gene was left uncalled. TRGV11 is labeled an ORF, and its function is uncertain. The CDR3 is 19 residues long, ends included. The CDR3 protein is CTTVPAGLGTGFTGWFKIF.

In this sample, this clone turned up a few times. DNA of the CDR3: TGTGCTGCGTGGGTCCTTGGGGTAGGGTATAAGAAACTCTTT. Translation gives CAAWVLGVGYKKLF. The rearrangement links TRGV10 to TRGJ1 or TRGJ2. No J segment appears in TCRdb, so it was assigned here by matching the sequence to germline. TRGV10 is flagged as an ORF with uncertain function. This CDR3 has 14 residues. Unmatched junction bases numbered 15, after V lost 8 bases and J lost 7 bases.

The chain has TRGV10 and TRGJP1. The J gene, absent from TCRdb, was called here by matching the DNA to germline. TRGV10 is reported as an ORF; its role is uncertain. J was trimmed by 15 bases and V by 8 bases; bases with no gene match: 7. CDR3 size: 10 residues. The CDR3, as DNA: TGTGCTGCGTGGGATGGAATCAAGATATTT. Residues: CAAWDGIKIF.

Within the sample, this clone is medium-sized. The same CDR3 arises from other DNA sequences in this sample as well. The gene calls are TRGV4 and TRGJ1 or TRGJ2. No J gene is reported in TCRdb; it was inferred here by comparing the DNA with germline. Germline CDR1 EGSTGY, CDR2 YDSYTSSV. After removal of 2 bases from V and 7 bases from J, the junction contained 11 bases not matched to a gene. CDR3 length: 14 amino acids. CDR3 sequence (DNA): TGTGCCACCTGGGATGCCCTGGGAGGCTATAAGAAACTCTTT. Its translation is CATWDALGGYKKLF.

The chain joins TRGV4 to TRGJ1 or TRGJ2. Matching the DNA to germline supplied the J gene, which TCRdb does not give. V trimming: 4 bases; J trimming: 7 bases; junction bases outside the gene matches: 10. The CDR3 runs to 13 residues. Germline CDR1 reads EGSTGY; CDR2 reads YDSYTSSV. CDR3 nucleotide sequence: TGTGCCACCTGGGACCTTCTGAGGTATAAGAAACTCTTT. Translated: CATWDLLRYKKLF.

This clone was counted only a few times. TCRdb pairs this DNA with a much larger clone's protein that differs at residue 8, likely a read error; the protein shown was translated from the DNA. This chain uses TRGV10 with TRGJP1. As TCRdb names no J gene, one was assigned here on the basis of a DNA match to germline. Being an ORF, TRGV10 has a function that is uncertain. This CDR3 is built from 14 residues. The CDR3 bases are TGTGCTGCGGGGACTTATACCAATGGTTGGTTCAAGATATTT. Its translation: CAAGTYTNGWFKIF.

This clone was counted at least ten times. The V call is TRGV9, the J call TRGJP. The J gene, left out of TCRdb, was set here by checking the DNA against germline. V dropped 4 bases and J dropped 7; count of bases not matched to a gene: 25. The CDR3 loop spans 22 amino acids. Germline V gene sequence: CDR1 GITISATS, CDR2 ISYDGTV (reference sequence). CDR3 in amino acids: CALWDRSTSPHVMELGKKIKVF. CDR3 bases: TGTGCCTTGTGGGATCGCTCCACAAGCCCGCACGTTATGGAGTTGGGCAAAAAAATCAAGGTATTT.

Points on this clone: The TCRdb protein, from a much larger clone, departs from this DNA's translation at residues 7 and 8, likely by read error; the protein shown derives from the DNA. The V gene is TRGV3, the J gene TRGJ1 or TRGJ2. The J gene comes from matching the DNA to germline here; TCRdb lacks it. The germline V gene encodes CDR1 VTNTFY and CDR2 YDVSTARD (reference sequence). V was clipped by 0 bases and J by 2 bases; unmatched bases: 4. The CDR3 is 14 residues long. The CDR3 DNA follows: TGTGCCACCTGGGACAGGTTGCATTATTATAAGAAACTCTTT. This encodes CATWDRLHYYKKLF.

This clone showed up many times. V is TRGV10 and J is TRGJ1 or TRGJ2. TCRdb does not report a J gene; here it was assigned by matching the DNA to germline references. TRGV10 is designated an ORF whose function remains uncertain. The V segment lost 8 bases and the J segment 3 bases; nucleotides outside the gene matches: 8. The CDR3 spans 13 residues. In DNA, the CDR3 is TGTGCTGCGTGGATACCTTTTTATTATAAGAAACTCTTT. Amino acids: CAAWIPFYYKKLF.

This clone was detected ten times or more. The chain combines TRGV4 with TRGJ1 or TRGJ2. TCRdb offers no J gene call, so here the DNA was matched to germline to obtain one. CDR1 is EGSTGY, CDR2 YDSYTSSV, per germline. The ends lost 3 bases at V and 6 bases at J; junction bases unmatched: 2. The CDR3 loop spans 11 amino acids. CDR3 amino acids: CATWDIYKKLF. The CDR3 DNA reads TGTGCCACCTGGGATATTTATAAGAAACTCTTT.